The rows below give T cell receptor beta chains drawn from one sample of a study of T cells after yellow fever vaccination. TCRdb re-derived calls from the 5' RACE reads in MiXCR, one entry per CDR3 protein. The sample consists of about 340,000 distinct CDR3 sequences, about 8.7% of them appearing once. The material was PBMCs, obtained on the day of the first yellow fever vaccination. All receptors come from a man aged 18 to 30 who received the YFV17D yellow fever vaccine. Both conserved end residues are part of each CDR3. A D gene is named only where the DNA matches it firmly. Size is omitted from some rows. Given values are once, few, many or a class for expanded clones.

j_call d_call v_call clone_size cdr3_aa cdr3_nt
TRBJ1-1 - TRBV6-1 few CASSQRGGNTEAFF TGTGCCAGCAGTCAGCGCGGAGGGAACACTGAAGCTTTCTTT
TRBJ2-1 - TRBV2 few CASSYDSFNEQFF TGTGCCAGCAGTTACGACAGTTTTAATGAGCAGTTCTTC
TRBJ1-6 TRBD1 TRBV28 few CASRGGTGRNSPLHF TGTGCCAGCAGGGGAGGGACAGGTCGTAATTCACCCCTCCACTTT
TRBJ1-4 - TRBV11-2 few CASRRGAYDEKLFF TGTGCCAGCCGACGGGGGGCGTACGATGAAAAACTGTTTTTT
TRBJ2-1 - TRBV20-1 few CSAPRASTMSEQFF TGCAGTGCCCCTAGGGCTAGTACAATGTCGGAGCAGTTCTTC
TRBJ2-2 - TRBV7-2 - CASRTGGGPRTGELFF TGTGCCAGCAGAACTGGGGGGGGGCCTCGGACCGGGGAGCTGTTTTTT
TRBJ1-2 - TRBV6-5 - CASSYSIDGRFPPLAF TGTGCCAGCAGTTACTCGATCGACGGCCGGTTCCCGCCGTTGGCCTTC
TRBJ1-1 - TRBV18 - CASSPWGTLNTEAFF TGTGCCAGCTCACCCTGGGGAACATTGAACACTGAAGCTTTCTTT
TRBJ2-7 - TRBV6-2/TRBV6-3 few CASSYPGIPYEQYF TGTGCCAGCAGTTACCCGGGGATTCCCTACGAGCAGTACTTC
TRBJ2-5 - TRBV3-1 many CASSQDLQQGPQETQYF TGTGCCAGCAGCCAAGACCTGCAGCAGGGGCCCCAAGAGACCCAGTACTTC
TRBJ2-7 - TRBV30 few CAWSTSYEQYF TGTGCCTGGAGTACCTCCTACGAGCAGTACTTC
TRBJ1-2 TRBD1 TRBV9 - CASSAGTGANYGYTF TGTGCCAGCAGCGCAGGGACAGGGGCTAACTATGGCTACACCTTC
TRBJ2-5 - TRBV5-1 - CASTPAGVQETQYF TGCGCCAGCACCCCGGCGGGTGTCCAAGAGACCCAGTACTTC
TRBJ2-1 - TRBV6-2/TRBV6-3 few CASSLLEGPYNEQFF TGTGCCAGCAGCCTCCTGGAGGGACCCTACAATGAGCAGTTCTTC
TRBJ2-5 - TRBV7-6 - CASSLEAWRRETQYF TGTGCCAGCAGCTTAGAAGCGTGGAGACGAGAGACCCAGTACTTC
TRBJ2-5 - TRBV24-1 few CATSVEGKTQYF TGTGCCACCAGTGTAGAAGGGAAGACCCAGTACTTC
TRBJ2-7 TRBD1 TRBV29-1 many CSGETGAEQYF TGCAGCGGTGAGACAGGGGCCGAGCAGTACTTC
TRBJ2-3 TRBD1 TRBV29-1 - CSVQIRQGADTQYF TGCAGCGTTCAAATTAGACAGGGGGCAGATACGCAGTATTTT
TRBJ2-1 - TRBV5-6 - CASGRAVGWKFF TGTGCCAGCGGCCGGGCCGTTGGGTGGAAGTTCTTC
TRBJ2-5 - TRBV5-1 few CASSLNWAFQETQYF TGCGCCAGCAGCTTGAATTGGGCCTTCCAAGAGACCCAGTACTTC
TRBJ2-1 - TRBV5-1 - CASSLGSRSSYNEQFF TGCGCCAGCAGCTTGGGCTCGCGGAGCTCCTACAATGAGCAGTTCTTC
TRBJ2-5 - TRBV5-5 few CASSLAGPQETQYF TGTGCCAGCAGCTTGGCAGGGCCTCAAGAGACCCAGTACTTC
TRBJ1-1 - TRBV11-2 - CASASRDGNTEAFF TGTGCCAGCGCCTCGAGGGATGGGAACACTGAAGCTTTCTTT
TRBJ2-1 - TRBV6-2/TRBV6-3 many CASSSGIYNEQFF TGTGCCAGCAGTTCGGGGATCTACAATGAGCAGTTCTTC
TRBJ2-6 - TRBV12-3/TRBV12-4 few CASSLSVINVLTF TGTGCCAGCAGCCTTTCGGTTATTAACGTCCTGACTTTC
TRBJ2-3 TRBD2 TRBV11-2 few CATGTSAYTDTQYF TGTGCCACCGGGACTAGCGCCTACACAGATACGCAGTATTTT
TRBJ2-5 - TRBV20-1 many CSAGPLLVGGTQYF TGCAGTGCTGGGCCCTTATTAGTGGGGGGAACCCAGTACTTC
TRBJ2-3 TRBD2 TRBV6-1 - CASILTGTRSTDTQYF TGTGCCAGCATCCTAACCGGGACTAGGAGCACAGATACGCAGTATTTT
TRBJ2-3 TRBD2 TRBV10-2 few CASRETSGGSGDTQYF TGCGCCAGCAGGGAGACTAGCGGGGGGTCCGGGGATACGCAGTATTTT
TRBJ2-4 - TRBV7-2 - CASAERLENIQYF TGTGCCAGCGCAGAGAGATTGGAAAACATTCAGTACTTC
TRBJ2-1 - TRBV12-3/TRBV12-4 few CASSPRGEAYNEQFF TGTGCCAGCAGCCCCAGAGGGGAAGCCTACAATGAGCAGTTCTTC
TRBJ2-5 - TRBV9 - CASSTGPQAETQYF TGTGCCAGCAGCACAGGGCCCCAAGCAGAGACCCAGTACTTC